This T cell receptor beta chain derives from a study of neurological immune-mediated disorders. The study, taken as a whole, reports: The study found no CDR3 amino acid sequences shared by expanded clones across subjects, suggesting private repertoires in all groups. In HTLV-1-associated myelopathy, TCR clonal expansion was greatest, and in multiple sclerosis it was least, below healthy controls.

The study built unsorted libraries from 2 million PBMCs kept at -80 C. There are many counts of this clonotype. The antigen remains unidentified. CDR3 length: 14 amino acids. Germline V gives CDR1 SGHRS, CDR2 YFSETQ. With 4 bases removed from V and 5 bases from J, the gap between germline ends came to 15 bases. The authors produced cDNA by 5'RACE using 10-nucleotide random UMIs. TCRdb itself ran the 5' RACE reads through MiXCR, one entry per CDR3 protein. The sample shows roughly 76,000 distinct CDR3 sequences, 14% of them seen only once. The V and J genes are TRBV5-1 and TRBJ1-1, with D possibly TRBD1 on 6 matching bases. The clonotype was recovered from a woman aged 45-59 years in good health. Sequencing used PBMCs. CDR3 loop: CASSNGQPRTEAFF. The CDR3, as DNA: TGCGCCAGCAGCAATGGACAGCCGAGGACTGAAGCTTTCTTT.